This T cell receptor beta chain stems from a study of Graves' ophthalmopathy and Graves' hyperthyroidism. This clonotype was seen at least ten times. CDR1 and CDR2 from the germline V gene are DFQATT and SNEGSKA (reference sequence). The V end lost 2 bases, the J end lost 7 bases, and 9 bases lay between the germline ends. The CDR3 is 11 amino acids. Amplification targeted the TCR beta CDR3 regions, with RNA transcripts as the source material. HTBI-primed first-round RT-PCR preceded second-round multiplex PCR. TCRdb redid the calling of the multiplex PCR reads with MiXCR, one entry per CDR3 protein. This sample has fewer than 600,000 distinct CDR3 sequences, with about 15% found just once.

V usage is TRBV20-1 and J usage is TRBJ2-7; unclear D gene. Source material: blood. The receptor comes from a young woman with Graves' ophthalmopathy. The CDR3 is CSARRSREQYF. The CDR3 bases are TGCAGTGCTAGAAGGTCCCGGGAGCAGTACTTC.